The 16 T cell receptor beta chains below come from one sample, sequenced in a study of blood T cell repertoires in COVID-19. The method was immunoSEQ multiplex PCR; TCRdb's version includes in-frame clones alone and lacks a portion of them. The sample contains fewer than 350,000 clones, more than 80% of which appear only once. The sequenced sample was peripheral blood. Source of these receptors: a woman aged 25-40 years with COVID-19, enrolled during active disease.

The CDR3 DNA reads TGTGCCAGCAGCCCCGGTTACCAAGAGACCCAGTACTTC. This codes for CASSPGYQETQYF. V and J are TRBV5-4 and TRBJ2-5; D not resolved. The CDR3 contains 13 residues. Germline V gene data show CDR1 as SGHNT and CDR2 as YYREEE (reference sequence). Trimming removed 4 bases at V and 0 bases at J, with 7 bases between.

The chain is built from TRBV3-1 (or the pseudogene TRBV3-2) and TRBJ1-5; D is ambiguous. Germline CDR1 is LGHDT and CDR2 is YNNKEL (reference sequence). V was shortened by 0 bases and J by 6 bases, with 12 bases between the two germline ends. The CDR3 has 15 amino acids. The CDR3 is CASSQDLRGPQPQHF. The CDR3 DNA reads TGTGCCAGCAGCCAAGATTTACGGGGTCCTCAGCCCCAGCATTTT.

The V gene is TRBV5-1, the J gene TRBJ2-1; TRBD2 agrees at 11 bases. V was pared by 3 bases and J by 5 bases, with 4 bases of the junction left unmatched. CDR1 and CDR2 from the germline V gene are SGHRS and YFSETQ. This CDR3 region has 15 residues. CDR3 in amino acids: CASSWGLADHNEQFF. DNA of the CDR3: TGCGCCAGCAGCTGGGGACTAGCGGATCACAATGAGCAGTTCTTC.

The chain is built from TRBV11-2 and TRBJ1-2; D is perhaps TRBD1 (5 bases). The CDR3 sequence is 13 residues long. V lost 0 bases, J lost 3 bases, and 5 bases lay in between. The germline CDR1 and CDR2 sequences are SGHAT and FQNNGV. The CDR3 here is CASSLEGHYGYTF. The CDR3 coding sequence is TGTGCCAGCAGCTTAGAGGGGCACTATGGCTACACCTTC.

CDR3 DNA sequence: TGTGCCAGCAGCTTGGATCAGTTCTCTGGAAACACCATATATTTT. This translates into CASSLDQFSGNTIYF. The gene calls are TRBV5-6 and TRBJ1-3, with D hard to call. The CDR3 spans 15 residues. The V gene lost 0 bases and the J gene lost 0 bases, with 7 bases spanning the gap. The V gene's germline CDR1 is SGHDT and CDR2 YYEEEE.

The chain has TRBV6-5 and TRBJ2-2; D possibly corresponds to TRBD1 (5 bases). Germline assignment: CDR1 MNHEY and CDR2 SVGAGI. The CDR3 totals 11 residues. V was shortened by 4 bases and J by 9 bases, with 6 bases between the two germline ends. The CDR3 region is CASSSGRELFF. As DNA, the CDR3 is TGTGCCAGCAGTTCAGGGCGGGAGCTGTTTTTT.

V gene TRBV28 combines with J gene TRBJ2-6, with 10 bases lining up with TRBD1. Germline V gene lookup returns CDR1 MDHEN and CDR2 SYDVKM. The CDR3 has 18 residues. Unmatched junction bases numbered 9, after V lost 5 bases and J lost 2 bases. This CDR3 is CASSLLTGGGAGANVLTF. The CDR3 nucleotides are TGTGCCAGCAGTCTCCTGACAGGGGGCGGCGCTGGGGCCAACGTCCTGACTTTC.

This rearrangement joins TRBV6-6 to TRBJ2-5; 8 bases align to TRBD2. Germline CDR1 MNHNY, CDR2 SVGAGI (reference sequence). This CDR3 has 14 amino acids. The J segment lost 4 bases and the V segment lost 10 bases, leaving 11 bases of the junction unmatched. The DNA of the CDR3 is TGTGCCACCAAGAACAGCGGGAGTGGAGAGACCCAGTACTTC. This gives the protein CATKNSGSGETQYF.

This clone was counted once. The rearrangement uses TRBV6-5 and TRBJ2-1, with D hard to call. The CDR3 length is 13 residues. In germline, CDR1 is MNHEY, CDR2 SVGAGI. Trimming removed 0 bases at V and 8 bases at J, with 8 bases between. CDR3 bases: TGTGCCAGCAGTTACTCGAACACCCATGAGCAGTTCTTC. Amino acid sequence: CASSYSNTHEQFF.

The CDR3 DNA is TGTGCCACAAGATTAGCGGGAGCTGGGGAGCTGTTTTTT. Protein: CATRLAGAGELFF. The J gene is TRBJ2-2, the V gene TRBV19; 9 bases match TRBD2. This CDR3 is built from 13 residues. Per the germline V gene, CDR1 is LNHDA and CDR2 is SQIVND (reference sequence). The junction had 8 bases not matched to a gene; V was cut back by 10 bases and J by 8 bases.

The sample holds one count of this clone. The gene calls are TRBV7-9 and TRBJ1-1; D gene uncertain. This CDR3 is 13 amino acids long. Germline CDR1 reads SEHNR; CDR2 reads FQNEAQ (reference sequence). The V and J ends lost 1 base and 4 bases respectively, with 7 bases between them. CDR3 amino acids: CASSLGQATEAFF. The CDR3 DNA reads as TGTGCCAGCAGCTTAGGCCAGGCCACTGAAGCTTTCTTT.

This chain connects TRBV9 to TRBJ2-6; D is unclear. Germline values: CDR1 SGDLS, CDR2 YYNGEE. V was trimmed by 4 bases and J by 0 bases, leaving 2 bases between them. CDR3 length: 13 amino acids. The DNA for the CDR3 is TGTGCCAGCAGCCGCTCTGGGGCCAACGTCCTGACTTTC. Translated, it gives CASSRSGANVLTF. Combining the CDR3 with reference TRBV9 and TRBJ2-6 gives the whole variable domain DSGVTQTPKHLITATGQRVTLRCSPRSGDLSVYWYQQSLDQGLQFLIQYYNGEERAKGNILERFSAQQFPDLHSELNLSSLELGDSALYFCASSRSGANVLTFGAGSRLTVL.

The rearrangement joins TRBV30 to TRBJ1-5; weak D call: TRBD1 (5 bases). Germline V CDR1 and CDR2: GTSNPN, SVGIG (reference sequence). The CDR3 runs to 12 residues. V lost 1 base, J lost 5 bases, and 6 bases lay in between. For the CDR3, the DNA is TGTGCCTGGAGTGGCAGGGATCAGCCCCAGCATTTT. Residues: CAWSGRDQPQHF.

This sequence joins TRBV7-6 and TRBJ2-7; D may be TRBD2 (5 bases). V was clipped by 0 bases and J by 3 bases, with 12 bases between them. The CDR3 length is 15 residues. Germline CDR1 is SGHVS and CDR2 is FNYEAQ. CDR3 sequence: CASSLARGSNYEQYF. The CDR3 nucleotides read TGTGCCAGCAGCTTAGCGCGTGGGAGCAACTACGAGCAGTACTTC.

The chain links TRBV2 to TRBJ2-1, with TRBD1 identical over 9 bases. This CDR3 is built from 15 residues. In germline, CDR1 is SNHLY, CDR2 FYNNEI. V gave up 6 bases and J gave up 6 bases; unmatched junction bases: 9. In DNA form, the CDR3 reads TGTGCCAGCAGGACAGGGGGGGCCTGGGGCAATGAGCAGTTCTTC. This gives the protein CASRTGGAWGNEQFF.

This chain connects TRBV7-9 to TRBJ2-6, with TRBD1 identical over 8 bases. The CDR3 covers 17 residues. Germline loops: CDR1 SEHNR, CDR2 FQNEAQ (reference sequence). The V segment lost 10 bases and the J segment 0 bases; nucleotides outside the gene matches: 11. The CDR3: CATTPDRAHSGANVLTF. The DNA of the CDR3 is TGTGCCACTACTCCGGACAGGGCCCACTCTGGGGCCAACGTCCTGACTTTC.